This TCR beta chain is from a study of human T cells and chemical hapten exposure. About the study: All through the roughly 24-week study, the scalp of each patient received diphenylcyclopropenone doses weekly. Per-sample TCR yields varied mainly from small pooled library volume differences. Study-level results: Donors were affected by alopecia, so their immune reaction might vary from that of healthy individuals.

This clonotype was found a few times. As yet, its antigen is unknown. TCRdb itself ran the RACE reads through MiXCR, one entry per CDR3 protein. The sample consists of roughly 100,000 distinct CDR3 sequences, approximately 12% of them appearing once. Time point of the sample: pre-sensitization, week 0. Treatment described: therapeutic diphenylcyclopropenone sensitization with weekly scalp DPC. Sample donors consisted of patients with alopecia, aged 18 to 70 years, who were suitable for DPC. Germline V lookup: CDR1 SNHLY, CDR2 FYNNEI. With 10 bases removed from V and 0 bases from J, the gap between germline ends came to 10 bases. CDR3 length: 13 amino acids.

This chain connects TRBV2 to TRBJ1-5; D remains ambiguous. The source is a woman aged 45-65 years with alopecia areata. Some clones in this sample may be carry-over from other donors' samples. This specimen was whole blood, taken in connection with sensitization to the hapten diphenylcyclopropenone (DPC). Here the CDR3 DNA reads TGTGCCAAAGGCCCATATAGCAATCAGCCCCAGCATTTT. This encodes CAKGPYSNQPQHF. Based on the CDR3 plus reference TRBV2 and TRBJ1-5, the full variable domain is EPEVTQTPSHQVTQMGQEVILRCVPISNHLYFYWYRQILGQKVEFLVSFYNNEISEKSEIFDDQFSVERPDGSNFTLKIRSTKLEDSAMYFCAKGPYSNQPQHFGDGTRLSIL.